The 8 T cell receptor beta chains given below trace back to one sample, sequenced in a study of cytomegalovirus exposure and HLA in healthy donors. TCRdb keeps only in-frame clones here, not all; method: immunoSEQ multiplex PCR. The sample yields approximately 130,000 clones, more than 75% seen once. The sequenced sample was PBMCs. Every receptor here comes from a woman aged 25-40 years in good health and CMV-seronegative.

The chain joins TRBV2 to TRBJ2-7; 12 nucleotides agree with TRBD2. V gave up 5 bases and J gave up 2 bases; unmatched junction bases: 1. The CDR3 sequence is 14 residues long. Germline CDR1 and CDR2: SNHLY and FYNNEI. Here the CDR3 DNA reads TGTGCCAGCAGTCTAGCGGGGGGGCCCTACGAGCAGTACTTC. It yields the protein CASSLAGGPYEQYF.

This chain joins TRBV30 and TRBJ1-2, with TRBD1 matching over 9 bases. V gave up 8 bases and J gave up 0 bases; unmatched junction bases: 7. Germline V lookup: CDR1 GTSNPN, CDR2 SVGIG (reference sequence). The length of the CDR3 is 14 residues. CDR3 coding DNA: TGTGCCGGACAGGGGAGTACATCTAACTATGGCTACACCTTC. Amino acid sequence: CAGQGSTSNYGYTF.

V and J are TRBV11-2 and TRBJ2-1; 9 bases map to TRBD2. Per germline, CDR1 SGHAT and CDR2 FQNNGV. The J segment lost 2 bases and the V segment lost 4 bases, leaving 9 bases of the junction unmatched. The CDR3 has 17 amino acids. The CDR3 bases are TGTGCCAGCAGCTCAGTAGCGGGGGCCAGGACCTACAATGAGCAGTTCTTC. Encoded protein: CASSSVAGARTYNEQFF.

The chain couples TRBV5-1 to TRBJ2-3; TRBD2 matches 11 bases. The ends lost 4 bases at V and 4 bases at J; junction bases unmatched: 5. This CDR3 contains 15 residues. Germline V CDR1 and CDR2: SGHRS, YFSETQ. CDR3 bases: TGCGCCAGCAGCATTAGCGGGGGGGTGGCAGATACGCAGTATTTT. As protein: CASSISGGVADTQYF.

The chain couples TRBV7-2 to TRBJ2-1, with D unclear. Looked up from germline, CDR1 is SGHTA and CDR2 is FQGNSA. The CDR3 contains 15 residues. V was trimmed by 5 bases and J by 4 bases, leaving 15 bases between them. CDR3 DNA sequence: TGTGCCAGCAGCCGCACAAGGTCGGAGTACAATGAGCAGTTCTTC. This gives the protein CASSRTRSEYNEQFF.

The chain recombines TRBV6-5 with TRBJ1-1, with 7 bases identical to TRBD1. Losses at the gene ends were 4 bases for V and 0 bases for J; bases not matched to a gene: 2. The germline CDR1 and CDR2 sequences are MNHEY and SVGAGI. The length of the CDR3 is 14 residues. The CDR3 loop reads CASSWDSLNTEAFF. CDR3 DNA sequence: TGTGCCAGCAGTTGGGACAGCCTGAACACTGAAGCTTTCTTT.

This rearrangement joins TRBV11-1 to TRBJ2-3; D gene ambiguous. The CDR3 covers 12 residues. The germline V gene has CDR1 SGHAT and CDR2 FQDESV (reference sequence). V was pared by 5 bases and J by 5 bases, with 8 bases between. In DNA form, the CDR3 reads TGTGCCAGCAGCCCCGCAGGAGATACGCAGTATTTT. This translates into CASSPAGDTQYF. Full variable domain (missing parts from reference TRBV11-1 and TRBJ2-3): EAEVAQSPRYKITEKSQAVAFWCDPISGHATLYWYRQILGQGPELLVQFQDESVVDDSQLPKDRFSAERLKGVDSTLKIQPAELGDSAMYLCASSPAGDTQYFGPGTRLTVL.

This clone was seen more than once but under ten times. J is TRBJ1-5 and V is TRBV4-1; maybe TRBD1 (5 bases). The CDR3 extends over 16 amino acids. Germline CDR1 is MGHRA and CDR2 is YSYEKL. Deletions cut 4 bases from V and 3 bases from J, with 16 bases between. The CDR3 DNA reads TGCGCCAGCAGCCCGAGCCAAACAGGCTTCAATCAGCCCCAGCATTTT. Residues: CASSPSQTGFNQPQHF.